This T cell receptor (beta chain) was captured in a study of high-grade serous ovarian cancer treatment subgroups. Assay used: immunoSEQ multiplex PCR; TCRdb lists only in-frame clones, some missing. The table has over 2,500 clones, approximately 80% seen once. The tumor samples were collected prior to definitive surgery or chemotherapy. The CDR3 runs to 15 residues. The trim removed 2 bases at V and 0 bases at J, leaving 4 bases unmatched. Germline-derived CDR1 and CDR2 are MNHNY and SVGAGI (reference sequence). Source material: tumor tissue. This TCR was recovered from a human donor with high-grade serous ovarian cancer. V usage is TRBV6-6 and J usage is TRBJ2-7, with 7 bases aligning to TRBD2. DNA for the CDR3: TGTGCCAGCAGTTACCTGGGGGGGAGCTCCTACGAGCAGTACTTC. Residues: CASSYLGGSSYEQYF.